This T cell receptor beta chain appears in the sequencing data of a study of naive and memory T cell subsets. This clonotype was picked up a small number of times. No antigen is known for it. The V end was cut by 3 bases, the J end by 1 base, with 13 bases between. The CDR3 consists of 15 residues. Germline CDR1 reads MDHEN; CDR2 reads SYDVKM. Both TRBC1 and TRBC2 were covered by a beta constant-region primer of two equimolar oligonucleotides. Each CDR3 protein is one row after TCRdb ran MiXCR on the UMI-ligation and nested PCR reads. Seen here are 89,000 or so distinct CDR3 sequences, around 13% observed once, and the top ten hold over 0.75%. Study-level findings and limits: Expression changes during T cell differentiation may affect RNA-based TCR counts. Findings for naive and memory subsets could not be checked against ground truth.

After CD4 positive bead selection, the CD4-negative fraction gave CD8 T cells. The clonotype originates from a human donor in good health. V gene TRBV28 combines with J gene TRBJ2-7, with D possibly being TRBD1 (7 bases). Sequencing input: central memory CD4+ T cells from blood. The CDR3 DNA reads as TGTGCCAGCAGTTTGGAGGGGGACAGATCCTACGAGCAGTACTTC. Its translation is CASSLEGDRSYEQYF.